This section outlines one T cell receptor (beta chain) sequence together with its context. What this receptor recognizes is not known. Base qualities are not provided; no much larger clone lies one nucleotide away. From a lookup of the germline V gene, CDR1 and CDR2 are MNHNS and SASEGT. Cut back by 8 bases and 7 bases, the V and J ends lie 17 bases apart. The CDR3 holds 13 amino acids from the cysteine to the phenylalanine. The DNA shown is the 39-base CDR3, in frame from base 1. The sample comes from a study of blood T cell repertoires in COVID-19 (dated by TCRdb to the early 2020s). Regarding the complete study: Samples covering the acute and convalescent phases of COVID-19 were provided by collaborators in the United States, Italy and Spain. The material from the prospective study consisted of cDNA or gDNA derived from T cells, B-cell-depleted T cells, or PBMCs. The dataset comprised deeply sampled blood TCRbeta repertoires from subjects exposed to, actively infected with, or recovered from COVID-19. The repertoires were made available in a free public database intended to serve as a resource for research on the immune response to SARS-CoV-2. Samples came from the ongoing ImmuneRACE study (first 160 participants) plus 1,254 subjects from 6 global collaborators. Sample metadata almost always included a de-identified subject ID, COVID-19 status, age in years and sex. HLA class I and class II types, where available, came from metadata supplied by the sample provider rather than from assay-based typing.

TCRbeta CDR3 regions were amplified from genomic DNA using the immunoSEQ Assay, a bias-controlled multiplex PCR. The original pipeline was this. The number of nucleated cells in each sample was estimated from the amplification of reference gene primers within the assay. To quantify the absolute abundance of each unique TCRbeta CDR3 rearrangement, sequence reads were collapsed and filtered. For each sample, productive Simpson clonality was calculated as the square root of Simpson's diversity index over productive rearrangements. Sourced from immuneACCESS, this table was stored by TCRdb with only in-frame sequences that have V and J called. A share of the clones is absent; for the studies checked, an unresolved V gene accounts for under half, and the remainder has no known explanation. V, J and clone size are taken as reported in that table, and D and trimming were inferred from the DNA itself. Present in this sample are 150,000 or so clones, 84% of which were seen just once. The biggest ten clones account for more than 7.5% of the sample.

A second Seattle source provided samples from volunteer blood donors who had recovered from COVID-19. Whole blood was collected in K2EDTA tubes by collaborating institutions according to the institutions' own protocols. For TCRbeta analysis, collaborators shipped samples as frozen whole blood, isolated PBMCs, or DNA extracted from either of those sample types. The paper as a whole reports these results and caveats: Clinical and demographic metadata were provided uncurated, with the amount varying by source and participant.

Recombination linked TRBV6-1 to TRBJ1-1; the D region possibly corresponds to TRBD1 (5 bases align). The clonotype was recovered from a man aged 40-49 years who had recovered from COVID-19. Sequencing was done on a sample of peripheral blood. The sequenced DNA: TGTGCCAGCGAGGAAGATGGGCAGGGTGAAGCTTTCTTT. It translates to CASEEDGQGEAFF.